A single sample is the source of the 14 T cell receptor beta chains below, sequenced in a study of beta chain features in type 1 diabetes. The sequenced template was cDNA made from the entire isolated RNA. The assay was immunoSEQ multiplex PCR, and TCRdb's table has in-frame clones only and misses some. The sample consists of nearly 250,000 clones, approximately 70% of them appearing once. The sequencing sample was made of naive CD4+ T cells from blood. The receptors originated from a man aged 25 to 40 in good health.

CDR3 residues: CSVQGFAVEEAFF. The CDR3 DNA sequence: TGCAGCGTTCAAGGGTTTGCGGTTGAGGAAGCTTTCTTT. J is TRBJ1-1 and V is TRBV29-1; D not resolved. This CDR3 spans 13 amino acids. V gave up 5 bases and J gave up 8 bases, with 18 bases separating them. Germline V gives CDR1 SQVTM, CDR2 ANQGSEA.

This clone has a handful of counts. Different DNA sequences within this sample yield the same CDR3. The rearrangement links TRBV29-1 to TRBJ1-1; D unclear. Germline assignment: CDR1 SQVTM and CDR2 ANQGSEA. Deletions cut 6 bases from V and 0 bases from J, with 11 bases between. The CDR3 spans 13 residues. DNA for the CDR3: TGCAGCGTCGCTCAGGTCATGAACACTGAAGCTTTCTTT. It translates to CSVAQVMNTEAFF.

This clone has just a few counts. The chain recombines TRBV29-1 with TRBJ2-1, with 7 bases identical to TRBD2. The germline CDR1 and CDR2 sequences are SQVTM and ANQGSEA. This CDR3 has 12 amino acids. V dropped 5 bases and J dropped 15; count of bases not matched to a gene: 13. The CDR3 DNA sequence: TGCAGCGTTAGGGACTACACCCTGAGAGCGTTCTTC. Residues: CSVRDYTLRAFF.

J is TRBJ1-5 and V is TRBV30; possibly TRBD1 for D (5 bases). Trimming removed 3 bases at V and 2 bases at J, with 11 bases between. CDR1 is GTSNPN and CDR2 is SVGIG in the germline V gene (reference sequence). The CDR3 loop spans 14 amino acids. DNA of the CDR3: TGTGCCTGGAGGGGGCTGGGTGGCAATCAGCCCCAGCATTTT. It yields the protein CAWRGLGGNQPQHF.

The genes are TRBV5-4 and TRBJ2-3, with 7 nucleotides matching TRBD2. This CDR3 comprises 15 residues. V was clipped by 3 bases and J by 4 bases; unmatched bases: 8. From germline, CDR1 is SGHNT and CDR2 YYREEE (reference sequence). The CDR3 sequence is CASSSTGLVPDTQYF. The CDR3 DNA is TGTGCCAGCAGCTCAACCGGACTAGTCCCAGATACGCAGTATTTT.

This rearrangement joins TRBV30 to TRBJ2-7; D remains ambiguous. Looked up from germline, CDR1 is GTSNPN and CDR2 is SVGIG (reference sequence). Trimming stripped 4 bases from V and 1 base from J, with 14 bases between. The CDR3 totals 14 residues. CDR3 DNA sequence: TGTGCCTGGATGCTCGCAGCAGGTTCCTACGAGCAGTACTTC. Protein: CAWMLAAGSYEQYF.

This chain uses TRBV29-1 with TRBJ2-2; D is unclear. CDR3 length: 14 amino acids. Trimming cost V 2 bases and J 6 bases, with 13 bases left between them. Per the germline V gene, CDR1 is SQVTM and CDR2 is ANQGSEA. DNA of the CDR3: TGCAGCGTTGAATTGGAAACTGGGGCCGGGGAGCTGTTTTTT. Translating gives CSVELETGAGELFF.

As concerns this clone: Other DNA sequences in this specimen translate into the identical CDR3. The V and J genes are TRBV29-1 and TRBJ2-3; no clear D gene. The germline V and J ends were trimmed by 7 bases and 2 bases, with 13 bases remaining between them. CDR3 length: 13 residues. Per the germline V gene, CDR1 is SQVTM and CDR2 is ANQGSEA. The CDR3 DNA is TGCAGCGCCCGCAGGCCGCTCACAGATACGCAGTATTTT. Translating it yields CSARRPLTDTQYF.

About this clone: The germline gene is not matched at one end of the junction; a read error may be the cause. The gene calls are TRBV4-2 and TRBJ1-6; D is ambiguous. CDR1 is LGHNA, CDR2 YNFKEQ, per germline. The CDR3 spans 12 residues. CDR3 sequence reads: CASSQGNSPLHF. The DNA for the CDR3 is TGTGCCAGCAGTCAAGGGAATTCACCCCTCCACTTT.

J is TRBJ2-3 and V is TRBV5-4; 12 bases align to TRBD1. The CDR3 covers 18 residues. The germline V gene has CDR1 SGHNT and CDR2 YYREEE (reference sequence). The V segment lost 4 bases and the J segment 4 bases; nucleotides outside the gene matches: 13. The CDR3 spells CASSGRPGQGARADTQYF. In DNA, the CDR3 is TGTGCCAGCAGCGGGCGCCCGGGACAGGGGGCGAGGGCAGATACGCAGTATTTT.

This clone has a handful of counts. This chain uses TRBV7-9 with TRBJ2-5, with D maybe TRBD1 (6 bases). Germline assignment: CDR1 SEHNR and CDR2 FQNEAQ (reference sequence). The CDR3 sequence is 13 residues long. V dropped 8 bases and J dropped 5 bases, with 15 bases sitting between them. In nucleotides, the CDR3 is TGTGCCAGCGGTGACAGGACCCCGGAGACCCAGTACTTC. This gives the protein CASGDRTPETQYF.

V is TRBV30 and J is TRBJ1-6; perhaps TRBD1 as D (6 bases). The CDR3 contains 13 residues. Trimming removed 8 bases from V and 7 bases from J, with 15 bases in between. Germline lookup yields CDR1 GTSNPN and CDR2 SVGIG (reference sequence). This chain's CDR3 is CAGGAETNSPLHF. DNA of the CDR3: TGTGCCGGGGGGGCAGAGACGAATTCACCCCTCCACTTT.

This clone was seen only a few times. V gene TRBV30 combines with J gene TRBJ1-5; D possibly corresponds to TRBD1 (6 bases). This CDR3 spans 15 amino acids. With 3 bases removed from V and 2 bases from J, the gap between germline ends came to 14 bases. Germline loops: CDR1 GTSNPN, CDR2 SVGIG (reference sequence). The CDR3 nucleotides are TGTGCCTGGAGAATACAGGGTGGGGGCAATCAGCCCCAGCATTTT. Its translation: CAWRIQGGGNQPQHF.

This clone was observed a few times. This chain connects TRBV7-2 to TRBJ2-1, with D perhaps matching TRBD2 (7 bases). CDR1 and CDR2 (germline): SGHTA, FQGNSA. The CDR3 has 15 residues. Trimming shortened V by 3 bases and J by 4 bases, and 13 bases separated the two germline ends. The CDR3 sequence: CASSLGGGQYNEQFF. The CDR3 DNA reads as TGTGCCAGCAGCTTGGGCGGGGGCCAGTACAATGAGCAGTTCTTC.